This entry is about one T cell receptor (beta chain). Primed by a sample-barcoded 5' primer and a J-beta primer mix, a second PCR proceeded for 7 to 11 cycles. TCRdb ran MiXCR on the 5' RACE reads and lists one entry per CDR3 protein. The sample comprises around 900,000 distinct CDR3 sequences, approximately 50% of which are singletons, and about a fifth rests with the top ten. The record originates from a study of blood T cells in healthy people across ages. What was sequenced was blood. This sequence was found in a woman aged 55-75 years in good health.

The CDR3 nucleotides are TGCGCCAGCAGCCAAGACGGGACTTACGCCTACGAGCAGTACTTC. Amino acid sequence: CASSQDGTYAYEQYF. The V and J genes are TRBV4-3 and TRBJ2-7; D possibly corresponds to TRBD2 (6 bases). The V end lost 0 bases, the J end lost 2 bases, and 11 bases lay between the germline ends. CDR3 length: 15 residues. CDR1 and CDR2 from the germline V gene are LGHNA and YSLEER.